The 17 T cell receptor beta chains given below trace back to one sample, sequenced in a study of blood T cell repertoires in COVID-19. Some clones are missing from TCRdb's copy, which holds only in-frame ones; the method was immunoSEQ multiplex PCR. The sample shows 150,000 to 200,000 clones, around 90% of them seen only once. Sequences were obtained from peripheral blood. These receptors came from a man aged 45-65 years with acute or convalescent COVID-19.

This chain joins TRBV30 and TRBJ2-3, with 12 bases lining up with TRBD2. CDR3 length: 20 residues. Germline V gene sequence: CDR1 GTSNPN, CDR2 SVGIG (reference sequence). The ends lost 2 bases at V and 2 bases at J; junction bases unmatched: 17. CDR3 sequence: CAWSSTVTSGGTPPTDTQYF. The CDR3 nucleotides are TGTGCCTGGAGTTCGACAGTAACTAGCGGGGGGACCCCTCCCACAGATACGCAGTATTTT.

The chain couples TRBV6-2 or TRBV6-3 to TRBJ2-3; possible D gene TRBD2, 6 bases. Trimming stripped 4 bases from V and 3 bases from J, with 17 bases between. The CDR3 loop spans 16 amino acids. Germline V gene sequence: CDR1 MNHEY, CDR2 SVGEGT. The CDR3 is CASSWLSGVTTDTQYF. CDR3 coding DNA: TGTGCCAGCAGTTGGCTTTCGGGGGTAACGACAGATACGCAGTATTTT.

This clone occurred once. One junction end does not reproduce the germline sequence, and a read error may be involved. J is TRBJ1-4 and V is TRBV6-1; TRBD1 is a possible D gene (5 bases). There are 11 residues in the CDR3. Germline V gives CDR1 MNHNS, CDR2 SASEGT. CDR3: CASSEDNRLSF. The CDR3 DNA is TGTGCCAGCAGTGAAGACAACAGGCTCAGTTTT.

The gene calls are TRBV24-1 and TRBJ2-2; 12 bases are a match to TRBD2. The V gene's germline CDR1 is KGHDR and CDR2 SFDVKD. The CDR3 runs to 16 residues. Trimming cost V 4 bases and J 5 bases; bases outside gene matches: 4. The CDR3 nucleotides are TGTGCCACCAGTGAACCGGGACTAGCGGGTACCGGGGAGCTGTTTTTT. It is translated as CATSEPGLAGTGELFF.

This chain uses TRBV30 with TRBJ1-3, with D possibly being TRBD1 (5 bases). The ends were cut back, 2 bases at V and 4 bases at J, with 6 bases in the middle. The CDR3 has 12 amino acids. CDR1 is GTSNPN, CDR2 SVGIG, per germline (reference sequence). The CDR3 protein is CAWSRGGNTIYF. CDR3 nucleotide sequence: TGTGCCTGGAGTCGGGGGGGAAACACCATATATTTT.

The gene calls are TRBV6-6 and TRBJ1-5; D is possibly TRBD1 (6 bases). The CDR3 is 15 residues long. Deletions cut 7 bases from V and 4 bases from J, with 17 bases between. The germline CDR1 and CDR2 sequences are MNHNY and SVGAGI (reference sequence). CDR3: CASTQHRVGNQPQHF. As DNA, the CDR3 is TGTGCCAGCACACAGCACAGGGTTGGGAATCAGCCCCAGCATTTT.

This chain connects TRBV5-1 to TRBJ2-7; 9 bases line up with TRBD2. Germline V lookup: CDR1 SGHRS, CDR2 YFSETQ. The CDR3 is 15 amino acids. J was trimmed by 0 bases and V by 4 bases; bases with no gene match: 5. The CDR3 loop reads CASSTRSGSSYEQYF. The DNA of the CDR3 is TGCGCCAGCAGCACCCGTAGCGGGAGCTCCTACGAGCAGTACTTC. Combining the CDR3 with reference TRBV5-1 and TRBJ2-7 gives the whole variable domain KAGVTQTPRYLIKTRGQQVTLSCSPISGHRSVSWYQQTPGQGLQFLFEYFSETQRNKGNFPGRFSGRQFSNSRSEMNVSTLELGDSALYLCASSTRSGSSYEQYFGPGTRLTVT.

In DNA, the CDR3 is TGTGCCAGCAGAGAGGGACTAGCGGGGGGGTTTGGTGAGCAGTTCTTC. As protein: CASREGLAGGFGEQFF. The chain uses TRBV3-1 (or the pseudogene TRBV3-2) and TRBJ2-1; 16 bases are shared with TRBD2. Looked up from germline, CDR1 is LGHDT and CDR2 is YNNKEL (reference sequence). Unmatched junction bases numbered 8, after V lost 6 bases and J lost 9 bases. CDR3 length: 16 amino acids.

The chain joins TRBV3-1 (or the pseudogene TRBV3-2) to TRBJ2-1; D possibly corresponds to TRBD2 (5 bases). Trimming removed 2 bases at V and 8 bases at J, with 13 bases between. This CDR3 is 14 amino acids long. Germline CDR1 and CDR2: LGHDT and YNNKEL (reference sequence). In nucleotides, the CDR3 is TGTGCCAGCAGCCAAACAACCCCCGGGGATGAGCAGTTCTTC. It translates to CASSQTTPGDEQFF.

This clone was seen more than once but under ten times. The V gene is TRBV10-3, the J gene TRBJ1-2, with TRBD1 identical over 8 bases. V lost 3 bases and J lost 4; bases outside the gene matches: 10. This CDR3 contains 16 residues. Germline assignment: CDR1 ENHRY and CDR2 SYGVKD. In DNA form, the CDR3 reads TGTGCCATCAGTGACTCGCCCGTAACAGGGGGCTATGGCTACACCTTC. This codes for CAISDSPVTGGYGYTF.

The CDR3, as DNA: TGTGCCAGCAGTAAAAGACTTGAAAAACTGTTTTTT. Amino acid sequence: CASSKRLEKLFF. V usage is TRBV2 and J usage is TRBJ1-4; D remains unclear. Germline CDR1 and CDR2: SNHLY and FYNNEI. V lost 5 bases, J lost 7 bases, and 8 bases lay in between. The CDR3 length is 12 residues.

This clone appeared a single time. This sequence joins TRBV27 and TRBJ1-5; no clear D. From germline, CDR1 is MNHEY and CDR2 SMNVEV (reference sequence). The V and J ends lost 6 bases and 0 bases respectively, with 15 bases between them. CDR3 length equals 16 residues. CDR3 protein: CASSTTADYSNQPQHF. The CDR3 DNA is TGTGCCAGCAGCACGACCGCAGACTATAGCAATCAGCCCCAGCATTTT.

This clone was found a few times. The V and J genes are TRBV10-1 and TRBJ2-2, with a tentative D call TRBD2 (5 bases). The germline CDR1 and CDR2 sequences are WNHNN and SYGVQD (reference sequence). CDR3 length equals 16 residues. The V end was cut by 3 bases, the J end by 1 base, with 12 bases between. CDR3 sequence reads: CASSENPSLNTGELFF. In nucleotides, the CDR3 is TGCGCCAGCAGTGAAAACCCTAGCTTGAACACCGGGGAGCTGTTTTTT.

V gene TRBV6-4 combines with J gene TRBJ2-2; 7 bases line up with TRBD1. Germline V gene sequence: CDR1 MRHNA, CDR2 SNTAGT. CDR3 length equals 15 residues. The junction had 4 bases not matched to a gene; V was cut back by 3 bases and J by 3 bases. CDR3 nucleotides: TGTGCCAGCAGTGAGAGGGGGCCCTACACCGGGGAGCTGTTTTTT. This gives the protein CASSERGPYTGELFF.

Comments on this clone: Other DNA sequences in the same sample also yield this CDR3. This chain joins TRBV30 and TRBJ1-5, with D tentatively TRBD1 (6 bases). Looked up from germline, CDR1 is GTSNPN and CDR2 is SVGIG (reference sequence). V was clipped by 3 bases and J by 1 base, with 10 bases between them. The CDR3 sequence is 14 residues long. CDR3 DNA: TGTGCCTGGAGCGCCGGGACAAGCAATCAGCCCCAGCATTTT. It encodes CAWSAGTSNQPQHF.

V is TRBV24-1 and J is TRBJ2-5, with a possible D match to TRBD2 (6 bases). V dropped 8 bases and J dropped 5 bases, with 14 bases sitting between them. Germline V CDR1 and CDR2: KGHDR, SFDVKD. CDR3 length equals 13 residues. The CDR3 DNA follows: TGTGCCACCATTGGGGCGGAGGGTGAGACCCAGTACTTC. The encoded protein is CATIGAEGETQYF.

This rearrangement joins TRBV28 to TRBJ1-3, with 7 bases matching TRBD1. Trimming cost V 4 bases and J 3 bases; bases outside gene matches: 6. Germline CDR1 reads MDHEN; CDR2 reads SYDVKM. The CDR3 totals 15 residues. The CDR3 DNA sequence: TGTGCCAGCAGTTCCCCGACAGGGAATGGAAACACCATATATTTT. This encodes CASSSPTGNGNTIYF.